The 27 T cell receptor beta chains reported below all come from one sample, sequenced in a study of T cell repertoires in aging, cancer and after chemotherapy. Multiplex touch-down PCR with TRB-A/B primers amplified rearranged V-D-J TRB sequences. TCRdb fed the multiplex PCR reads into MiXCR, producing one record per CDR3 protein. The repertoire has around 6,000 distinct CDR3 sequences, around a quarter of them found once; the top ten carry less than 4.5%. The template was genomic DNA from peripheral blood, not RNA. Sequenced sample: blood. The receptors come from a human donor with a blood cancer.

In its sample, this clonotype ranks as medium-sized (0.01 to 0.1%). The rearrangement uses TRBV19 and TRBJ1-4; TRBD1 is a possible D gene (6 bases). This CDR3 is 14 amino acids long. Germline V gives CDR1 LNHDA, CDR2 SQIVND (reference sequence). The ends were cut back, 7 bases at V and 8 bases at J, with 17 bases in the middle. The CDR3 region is CASTQGRVSEKLFF. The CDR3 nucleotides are TGTGCCAGTACCCAGGGGAGGGTATCCGAAAAACTGTTTTTT.

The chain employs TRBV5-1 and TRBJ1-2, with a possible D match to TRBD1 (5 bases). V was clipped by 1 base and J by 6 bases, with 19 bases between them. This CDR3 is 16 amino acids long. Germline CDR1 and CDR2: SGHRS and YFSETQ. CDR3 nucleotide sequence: TGCGCCAGCAGCTTGTTGGTGGTGGGGCGCCGCCATGGCTACACCTTC. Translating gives CASSLLVVGRRHGYTF.

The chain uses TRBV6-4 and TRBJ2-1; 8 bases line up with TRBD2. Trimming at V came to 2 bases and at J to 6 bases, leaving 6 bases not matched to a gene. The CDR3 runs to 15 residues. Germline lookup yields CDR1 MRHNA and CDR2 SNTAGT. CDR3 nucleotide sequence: TGTGCCAGCAGTGACGAGAGCGGGAGAGGCAATGAGCAGTTCTTC. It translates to CASSDESGRGNEQFF.

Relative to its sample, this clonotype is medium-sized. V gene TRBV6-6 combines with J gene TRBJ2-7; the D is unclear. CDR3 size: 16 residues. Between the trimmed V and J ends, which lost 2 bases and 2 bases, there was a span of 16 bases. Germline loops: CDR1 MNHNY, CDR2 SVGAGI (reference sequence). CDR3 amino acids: CASSYGNLKEAYEQYF. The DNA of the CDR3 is TGTGCCAGCAGTTACGGAAACCTCAAGGAAGCCTACGAGCAGTACTTC.

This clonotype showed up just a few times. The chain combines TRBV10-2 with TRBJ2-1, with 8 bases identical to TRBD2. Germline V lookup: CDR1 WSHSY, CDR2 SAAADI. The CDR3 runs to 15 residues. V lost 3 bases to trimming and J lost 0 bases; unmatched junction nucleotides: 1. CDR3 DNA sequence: TGCGCCAGCAGTGAAGGGACTAGCTCCTACAATGAGCAGTTCTTC. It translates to CASSEGTSSYNEQFF.

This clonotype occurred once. CDR3 sequence: CASSEALGTNQPQHF. The CDR3 DNA sequence: TGTGCCAGCAGTGAAGCCTTGGGTACCAATCAGCCCCAGCATTTT. The chain carries TRBV2 and TRBJ1-5, with D unclear. This CDR3 has 15 amino acids. The germline gives CDR1 SNHLY, CDR2 FYNNEI. V was clipped by 0 bases and J by 3 bases, with 9 bases between them.

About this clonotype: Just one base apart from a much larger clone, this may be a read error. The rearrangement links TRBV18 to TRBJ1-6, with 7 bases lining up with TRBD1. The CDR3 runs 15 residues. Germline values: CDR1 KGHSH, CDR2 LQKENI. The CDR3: CTSSPLRDSNSPLHF. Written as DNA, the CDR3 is TGTACCAGCTCACCACTCCGGGACAGCAATTCACCCCTCCACTTT.

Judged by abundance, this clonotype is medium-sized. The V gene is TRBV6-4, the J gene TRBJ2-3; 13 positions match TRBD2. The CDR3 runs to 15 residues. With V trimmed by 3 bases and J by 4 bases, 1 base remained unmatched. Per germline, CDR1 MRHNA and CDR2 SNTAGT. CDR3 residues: CASSEGLAGSDTQYF. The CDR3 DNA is TGTGCCAGCAGTGAGGGACTAGCGGGGTCAGATACGCAGTATTTT.

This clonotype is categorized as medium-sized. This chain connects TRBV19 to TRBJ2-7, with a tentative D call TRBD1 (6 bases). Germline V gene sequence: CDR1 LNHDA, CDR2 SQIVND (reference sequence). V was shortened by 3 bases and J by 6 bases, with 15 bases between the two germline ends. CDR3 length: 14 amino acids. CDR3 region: CASSIWTASGEQYF. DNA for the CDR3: TGTGCCAGTAGTATTTGGACAGCCTCGGGCGAGCAGTACTTC.

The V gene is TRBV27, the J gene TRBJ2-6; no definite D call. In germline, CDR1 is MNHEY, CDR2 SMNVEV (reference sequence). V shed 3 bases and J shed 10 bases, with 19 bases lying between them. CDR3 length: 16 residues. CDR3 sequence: CASSLGSLSGVNVLTF. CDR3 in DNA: TGTGCCAGCAGTTTGGGCAGCCTCTCTGGGGTTAACGTCCTGACTTTC.

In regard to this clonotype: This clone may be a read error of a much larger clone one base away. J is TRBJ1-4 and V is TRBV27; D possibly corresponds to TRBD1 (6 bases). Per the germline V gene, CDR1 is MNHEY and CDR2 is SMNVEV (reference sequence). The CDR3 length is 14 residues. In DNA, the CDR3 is TGTGCCAGAAGTTTGGCAGGGGAGAGCGAAAAACTGTTTTTT. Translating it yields CARSLAGESEKLFF.

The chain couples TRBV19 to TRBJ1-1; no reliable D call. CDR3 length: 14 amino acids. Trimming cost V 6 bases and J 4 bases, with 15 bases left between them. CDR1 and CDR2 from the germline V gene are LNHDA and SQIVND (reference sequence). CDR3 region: CASREQRVGTEAFF. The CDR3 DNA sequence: TGTGCCAGTAGAGAACAGAGGGTGGGCACTGAAGCTTTCTTT.

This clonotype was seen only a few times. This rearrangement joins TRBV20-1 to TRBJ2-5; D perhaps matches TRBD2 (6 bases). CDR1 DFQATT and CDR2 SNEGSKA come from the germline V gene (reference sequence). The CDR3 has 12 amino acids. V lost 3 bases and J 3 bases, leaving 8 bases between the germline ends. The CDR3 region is CSASGSKETQYF. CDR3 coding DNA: TGCAGTGCTAGCGGGAGTAAAGAGACCCAGTACTTC.

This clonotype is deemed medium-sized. This chain's CDR3 is CASRNPGENDGYTF. The CDR3 coding sequence is TGTGCCAGTAGAAATCCAGGGGAAAATGATGGCTACACCTTC. The chain recombines TRBV19 with TRBJ1-2; D may be TRBD1 (6 bases). Trimming took 6 bases from V and 6 from J, leaving 17 bases between them. Germline loops: CDR1 LNHDA, CDR2 SQIVND (reference sequence). The CDR3 consists of 14 residues.

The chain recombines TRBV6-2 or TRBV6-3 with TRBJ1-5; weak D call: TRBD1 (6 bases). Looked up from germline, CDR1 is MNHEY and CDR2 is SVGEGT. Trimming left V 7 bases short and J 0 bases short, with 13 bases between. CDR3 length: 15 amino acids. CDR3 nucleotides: TGTGCCAGCAATCCAGGACAGTTTAGCAATCAGCCCCAGCATTTT. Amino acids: CASNPGQFSNQPQHF.

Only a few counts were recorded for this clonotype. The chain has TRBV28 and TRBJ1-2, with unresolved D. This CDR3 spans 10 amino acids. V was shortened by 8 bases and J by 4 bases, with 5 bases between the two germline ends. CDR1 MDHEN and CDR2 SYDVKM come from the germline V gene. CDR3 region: CASESYGYTF. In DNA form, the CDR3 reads TGTGCCAGCGAAAGCTATGGCTACACCTTC.

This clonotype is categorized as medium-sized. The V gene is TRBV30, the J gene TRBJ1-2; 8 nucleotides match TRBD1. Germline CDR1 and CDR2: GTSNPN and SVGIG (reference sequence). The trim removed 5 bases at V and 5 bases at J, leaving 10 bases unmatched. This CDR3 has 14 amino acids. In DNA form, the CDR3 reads TGTGCCTGGGACCCCATTGGACAGGGATATGGCTACACCTTC. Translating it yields CAWDPIGQGYGYTF.

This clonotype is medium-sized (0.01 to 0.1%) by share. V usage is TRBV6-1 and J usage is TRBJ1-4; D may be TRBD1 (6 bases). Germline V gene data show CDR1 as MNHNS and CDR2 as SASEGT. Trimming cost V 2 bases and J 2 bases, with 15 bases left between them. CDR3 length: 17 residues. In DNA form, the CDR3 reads TGTGCCAGCAGTGAAACTTCGGGGGGGGCCACTAATGAAAAACTGTTTTTT. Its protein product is CASSETSGGATNEKLFF.

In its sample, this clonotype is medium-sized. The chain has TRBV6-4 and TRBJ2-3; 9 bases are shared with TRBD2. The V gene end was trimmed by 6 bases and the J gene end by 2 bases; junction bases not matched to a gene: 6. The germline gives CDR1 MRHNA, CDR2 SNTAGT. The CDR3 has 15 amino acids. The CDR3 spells CASSVAGVPTDTQYF. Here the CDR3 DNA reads TGTGCCAGCAGCGTAGCGGGGGTTCCCACAGATACGCAGTATTTT.

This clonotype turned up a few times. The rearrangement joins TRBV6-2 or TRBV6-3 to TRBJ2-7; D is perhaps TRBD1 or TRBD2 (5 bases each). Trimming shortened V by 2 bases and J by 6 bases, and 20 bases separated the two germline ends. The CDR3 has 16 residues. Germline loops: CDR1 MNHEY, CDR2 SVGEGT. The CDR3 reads CASSYPGAGSPGEQYF. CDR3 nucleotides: TGTGCCAGCAGTTACCCTGGGGCGGGTTCCCCCGGCGAGCAGTACTTC.

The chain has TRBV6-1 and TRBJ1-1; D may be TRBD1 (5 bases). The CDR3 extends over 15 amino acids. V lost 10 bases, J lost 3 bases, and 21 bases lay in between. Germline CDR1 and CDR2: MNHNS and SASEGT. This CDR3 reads CATPRRGARYTEAFF. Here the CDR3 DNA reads TGTGCCACCCCCCGACGAGGGGCACGGTACACTGAAGCTTTCTTT.

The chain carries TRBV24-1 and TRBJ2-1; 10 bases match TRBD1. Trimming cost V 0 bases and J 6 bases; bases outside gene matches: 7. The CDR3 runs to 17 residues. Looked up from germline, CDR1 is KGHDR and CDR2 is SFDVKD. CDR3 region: CATSDLEGGTGVNEQFF. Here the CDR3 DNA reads TGTGCCACCAGTGATTTGGAGGGCGGGACAGGGGTCAATGAGCAGTTCTTC.

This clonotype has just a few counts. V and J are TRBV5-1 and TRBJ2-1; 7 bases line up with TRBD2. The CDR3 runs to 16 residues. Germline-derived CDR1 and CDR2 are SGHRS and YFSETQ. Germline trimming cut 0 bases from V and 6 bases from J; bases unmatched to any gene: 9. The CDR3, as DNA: TGCGCCAGCAGCTTGGCAGGTAGCGGGCTGGTCAATGAGCAGTTCTTC. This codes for CASSLAGSGLVNEQFF.

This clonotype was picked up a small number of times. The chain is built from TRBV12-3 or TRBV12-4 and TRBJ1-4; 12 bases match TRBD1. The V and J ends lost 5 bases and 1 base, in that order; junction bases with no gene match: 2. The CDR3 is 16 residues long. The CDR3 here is CASSRDRGRTNEKLFF. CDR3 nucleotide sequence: TGTGCCAGCAGTAGGGACAGGGGGCGAACTAATGAAAAACTGTTTTTT.

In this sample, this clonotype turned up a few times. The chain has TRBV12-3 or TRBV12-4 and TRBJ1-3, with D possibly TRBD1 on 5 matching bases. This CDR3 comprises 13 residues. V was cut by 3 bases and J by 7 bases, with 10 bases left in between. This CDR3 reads CASSFQEGNTIYF. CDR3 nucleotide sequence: TGTGCCAGCAGTTTCCAGGAGGGGAACACCATATATTTT.

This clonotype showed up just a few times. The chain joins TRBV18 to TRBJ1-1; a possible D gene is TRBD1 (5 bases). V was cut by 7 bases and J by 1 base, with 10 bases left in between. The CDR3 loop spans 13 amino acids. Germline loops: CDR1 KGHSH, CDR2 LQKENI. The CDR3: CASLIDRNTEAFF. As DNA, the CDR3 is TGTGCCAGCTTAATTGACAGGAACACTGAAGCTTTCTTT.

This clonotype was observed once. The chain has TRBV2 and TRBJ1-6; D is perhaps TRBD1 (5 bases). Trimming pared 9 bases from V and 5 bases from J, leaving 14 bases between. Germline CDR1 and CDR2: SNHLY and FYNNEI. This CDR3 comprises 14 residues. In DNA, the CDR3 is TGTGCCAGTAGCCTCGGGGGAGATAATTCACCCCTCCACTTT. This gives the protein CASSLGGDNSPLHF.